The 20 T cell receptor beta chains below all came from one sample that was sequenced in a study of cytomegalovirus exposure and HLA in healthy donors. PCR primers comprised 60 Vbeta and 13 Jbeta primers. Data came from immunoSEQ multiplex PCR; TCRdb stores just in-frame clones and leaves some out. Among under 100,000 clones listed, approximately 81% were seen once. Specimen: PBMCs. Receptor source: a woman in her seventies in good health and CMV-seropositive.

The J gene is TRBJ1-3, the V gene TRBV5-1; tentatively, D is TRBD1 (6 bases). The CDR3 totals 15 residues. The ends were cut back, 0 bases at V and 2 bases at J, with 9 bases in the middle. CDR1 SGHRS and CDR2 YFSETQ come from the germline V gene. The CDR3 DNA sequence: TGCGCCAGCAGCTTGGAAACAGGGACTGGAAACACCATATATTTT. It is translated as CASSLETGTGNTIYF.

The table lists this clone with a count of one. The chain joins TRBV7-2 to TRBJ2-7, with 9 bases fitting TRBD1. CDR3 length: 15 residues. Germline CDR1 reads SGHTA; CDR2 reads FQGNSA. With 1 base clipped from V and 2 bases from J, the junction kept 3 bases outside the gene matches. Here the CDR3 reads CASSLEGTGTYEQYF. The CDR3 DNA sequence: TGTGCCAGCAGCTTAGAGGGGACAGGGACCTACGAGCAGTACTTC.

This chain links TRBV9 with TRBJ2-5, with 13 bases lining up with TRBD2. Per the germline V gene, CDR1 is SGDLS and CDR2 is YYNGEE. Unmatched junction bases numbered 8, after V lost 0 bases and J lost 9 bases. CDR3 length: 16 residues. CDR3 bases: TGTGCCAGCAGCGTAGGAACTAGCGGGAGGGGAGCGTCCCAGTACTTC. Protein: CASSVGTSGRGASQYF.

The V gene is TRBV7-9, the J gene TRBJ2-7; 12 bases agree with TRBD2. CDR1 and CDR2 (germline): SEHNR, FQNEAQ (reference sequence). V was pared by 5 bases and J by 9 bases, with 11 bases of the junction left unmatched. This CDR3 is built from 15 residues. As DNA, the CDR3 is TGTGCCAGCAGCCATTCCCGTGGACTAGCGGGAATGCAGTACTTC. Translation gives CASSHSRGLAGMQYF. The whole variable domain, remainder taken from reference TRBV7-9 and TRBJ2-7, is DTGVSQNPRHKITKRGQNVTFRCDPISEHNRLYWYRQTLGQGPEFLTYFQNEAQLEKSRLLSDRFSAERPKGSFSTLEIQRTEQGDSAMYLCASSHSRGLAGMQYFGPGTRLTVT.

This clone was seen only once. CDR3 in amino acids: CASSIWAGDRADTQYF. The CDR3 bases are TGTGCCAGTAGTATCTGGGCGGGAGACCGAGCAGATACGCAGTATTTT. This chain joins TRBV19 and TRBJ2-3, with TRBD2 matching 7 bases. The length of the CDR3 is 16 residues. V was pared by 3 bases and J by 4 bases, with 10 bases of the junction left unmatched. Germline CDR1 and CDR2: LNHDA and SQIVND (reference sequence).

V is TRBV5-1 and J is TRBJ2-7; TRBD2 agrees at 16 bases. Trimming removed 4 bases from V and 4 bases from J; junction bases left unmatched: 5. The CDR3 length is 16 residues. CDR1 is SGHRS, CDR2 YFSETQ, per germline. CDR3 loop: CASSPGLAGGSYEQYF. The CDR3, as DNA: TGCGCCAGCAGCCCGGGACTAGCGGGAGGGTCGTACGAGCAGTACTTC.

The V call is TRBV5-4, the J call TRBJ2-5; a possible D gene is TRBD2 (6 bases). The better agreement between TRBJ2-7 and the DNA end casts doubt on the J call. CDR3 size: 15 residues. Germline V gene sequence: CDR1 SGHNT, CDR2 YYREEE (reference sequence). CDR3 loop: CASSLAGTPPYEQYF. The CDR3 DNA sequence: TGTGCCAGCAGCCTCGCTGGGACTCCTCCCTACGAGCAGTACTTC.

The chain has TRBV7-2 and TRBJ2-3; 8 nucleotides match TRBD2. The CDR3 is 15 residues long. Losses at the gene ends were 5 bases for V and 2 bases for J; bases not matched to a gene: 6. Germline CDR1 and CDR2: SGHTA and FQGNSA. DNA for the CDR3: TGTGCCAGCAGCCCAATAGCGGGATTCACAGATACGCAGTATTTT. This encodes CASSPIAGFTDTQYF.

This chain links TRBV7-9 with TRBJ2-2; TRBD1 aligns across 7 bases. This CDR3 has 16 residues. With 7 bases clipped from V and 6 bases from J, the junction kept 14 bases outside the gene matches. The V gene's germline CDR1 is SEHNR and CDR2 FQNEAQ (reference sequence). The CDR3 DNA follows: TGTGCCAGCACCAACGACAGGGTCGGGTTCGCCGGGGAGCTGTTTTTT. It codes for CASTNDRVGFAGELFF.

The rearrangement uses TRBV5-4 and TRBJ1-4, with TRBD1 matching over 11 bases. Germline CDR1 SGHNT, CDR2 YYREEE (reference sequence). There are 18 residues in the CDR3. V shed 0 bases and J 0 bases; nucleotides not matched to a gene: 4. In DNA form, the CDR3 reads TGTGCCAGCAGCTTGGGGGGGACAGGGGGGACAACTAATGAAAAACTGTTTTTT. This gives the protein CASSLGGTGGTTNEKLFF.

This chain uses TRBV28 with TRBJ2-7; TRBD1 matches at 8 bases. Germline values: CDR1 MDHEN, CDR2 SYDVKM. Trimming cost V 2 bases and J 1 base; bases outside gene matches: 4. The CDR3 sequence is 15 residues long. The CDR3 reads CASSLRTGWSYEQYF. CDR3 nucleotide sequence: TGTGCCAGCAGTTTAAGGACAGGGTGGTCCTACGAGCAGTACTTC.

This clone was observed a handful of times. This chain uses TRBV19 with TRBJ2-7, with D perhaps TRBD1 (5 bases). Germline V gene lookup returns CDR1 LNHDA and CDR2 SQIVND (reference sequence). V shed 1 base and J shed 5 bases, with 6 bases lying between them. CDR3 size: 12 residues. CDR3 loop: CASSIGGNEQYF. The CDR3 DNA follows: TGTGCCAGTAGTATAGGGGGCAACGAGCAGTACTTC.

This chain connects TRBV4-3 to TRBJ2-5, with 7 bases that match TRBD2. The J call may be mistaken, given a closer DNA end match to TRBJ2-7. This CDR3 comprises 18 residues. From germline, CDR1 is LGHNA and CDR2 YSLEER. The CDR3: CASSQHTPRAGSSYEQYF. Written as DNA, the CDR3 is TGCGCCAGCAGCCAACATACTCCTCGAGCGGGAAGCTCCTACGAGCAGTACTTC.

The rearrangement uses TRBV7-9 and TRBJ2-5, with 7 bases that match TRBD2. CDR3 length: 16 residues. The V gene's germline CDR1 is SEHNR and CDR2 FQNEAQ (reference sequence). Trimming cost V 4 bases and J 4 bases; bases outside gene matches: 12. The CDR3 loop reads CASSSLRAAGTETQYF. The CDR3 DNA follows: TGTGCCAGCAGCTCCTTGCGGGCAGCGGGAACAGAGACCCAGTACTTC.

The chain recombines TRBV7-2 with TRBJ2-1; 8 bases line up with TRBD2. The CDR3 sequence is 15 residues long. Germline V gene lookup returns CDR1 SGHTA and CDR2 FQGNSA. After removal of 8 bases from V and 3 bases from J, the junction contained 9 bases not matched to a gene. Written as DNA, the CDR3 is TGTGCCAGCGGCACCGGGACTAGAGTCTACAATGAGCAGTTCTTC. This codes for CASGTGTRVYNEQFF.

V usage is TRBV21-1 and J usage is TRBJ2-5; the table names TRBD2, a call not compared with the DNA. TRBV21-1 is deemed a pseudogene. This CDR3 is 13 amino acids long. CDR3 in amino acids: CASSPGIRETQYF. CDR3 in DNA: TGTGCCAGCAGCCCGGGAATCCGGGAGACCCAGTACTTC.

The V gene is TRBV4-3, the J gene TRBJ2-5; tentative D call: TRBD2 (6 bases). Per germline, CDR1 LGHNA and CDR2 YSLEER. Trimming removed 6 bases from V and 4 bases from J, with 12 bases in between. The CDR3 is made up of 13 amino acids. The CDR3 is CASSRGIAETQYF. In DNA, the CDR3 is TGCGCCAGCAGTCGCGGGATCGCAGAGACCCAGTACTTC.

Remarks on this clone: At one boundary the junction diverges from the germline segment, which might be a read error. The chain has TRBV7-7 and TRBJ2-7; a possible D gene is TRBD2 (7 bases). Per germline, CDR1 SSHAT and CDR2 FNYEAQ (reference sequence). CDR3 size: 14 residues. In DNA, the CDR3 is TGTGCTAGCAGCTTAAAGGGGGGGCCCTACGAGCAGTACTTC. The encoded protein is CASSLKGGPYEQYF.

The chain combines TRBV7-9 with TRBJ2-1; D ambiguous. Trimming took 5 bases from V and 5 from J, leaving 13 bases between them. The CDR3 runs 14 residues. Germline-derived CDR1 and CDR2 are SEHNR and FQNEAQ (reference sequence). The DNA of the CDR3 is TGTGCCAGCAGCCCTAAATTCGGAGACAATGAGCAGTTCTTC. Translated, it gives CASSPKFGDNEQFF.

In its sample, this clone was seen a few times. The chain employs TRBV7-2 and TRBJ1-1, with 11 bases identical to TRBD1. Per the germline V gene, CDR1 is SGHTA and CDR2 is FQGNSA. Trimming removed 3 bases from V and 5 bases from J; junction bases left unmatched: 2. The CDR3 runs 14 residues. The DNA of the CDR3 is TGTGCCAGCAGCTTGCGGGACAGGGGGACTGAAGCTTTCTTT. As protein: CASSLRDRGTEAFF.